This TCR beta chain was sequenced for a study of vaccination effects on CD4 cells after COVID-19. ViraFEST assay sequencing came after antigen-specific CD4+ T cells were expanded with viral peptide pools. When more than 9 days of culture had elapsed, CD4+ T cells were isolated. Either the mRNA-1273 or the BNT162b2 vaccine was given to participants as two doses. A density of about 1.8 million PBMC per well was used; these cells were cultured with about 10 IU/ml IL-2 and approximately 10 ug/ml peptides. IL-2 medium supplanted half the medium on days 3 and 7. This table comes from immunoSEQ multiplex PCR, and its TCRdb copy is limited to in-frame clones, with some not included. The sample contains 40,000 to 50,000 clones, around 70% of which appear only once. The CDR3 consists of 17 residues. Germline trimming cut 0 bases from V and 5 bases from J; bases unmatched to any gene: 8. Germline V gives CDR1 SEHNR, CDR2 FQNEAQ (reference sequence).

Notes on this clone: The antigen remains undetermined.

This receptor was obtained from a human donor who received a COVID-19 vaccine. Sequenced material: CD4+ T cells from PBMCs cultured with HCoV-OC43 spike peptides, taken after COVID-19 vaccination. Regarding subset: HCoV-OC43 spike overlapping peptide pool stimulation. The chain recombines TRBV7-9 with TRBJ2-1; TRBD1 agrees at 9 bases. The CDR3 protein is CASSLASRDRANNEQFF. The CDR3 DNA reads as TGTGCCAGCAGCTTAGCGAGCCGGGACAGGGCGAACAATGAGCAGTTCTTC.